This is a list of T cell receptor beta chains from one sample in a study of T-cell memory formation after mild COVID-19. TCRdb itself ran the 5' RACE reads through MiXCR, one entry per CDR3 protein. Here the sample spans approximately 400,000 distinct CDR3 sequences, roughly 18% being singletons. Sequenced sample: PBMCs or a T cell subset sorted from them (not recorded which). Receptors originate from a man between 18 and 35 years old who had mild COVID-19 (a few samples of this study predate the infection). Cell type and time point are not known. CDR3s include the opening cysteine and the closing phenylalanine or tryptophan. Each record gives: D gene, V gene, J gene, clone size, CDR3 protein, CDR3 DNA. A D gene is named only where the DNA matches it firmly. Where a row states a size, it is once, few, many or the class of an expanded clone; other rows omit it.

D: TRBD1; V: TRBV4-2; J: TRBJ1-4; size: NA; CDR3: CASSQGQGIETNEKLFF; DNA: TGTGCCAGCAGCCAAGGACAGGGGATTGAAACTAATGAAAAACTGTTTTTT
D: NA; V: TRBV10-2; J: TRBJ2-5; size: NA; CDR3: CASSGAVGGSQETQYF; DNA: TGCGCCAGCAGCGGGGCCGTTGGAGGCAGCCAAGAGACCCAGTACTTC
D: NA; V: TRBV5-4; J: TRBJ1-1; size: NA; CDR3: CASSFGPGRNTEAFF; DNA: TGTGCCAGCAGCTTTGGCCCAGGGCGGAACACTGAAGCTTTCTTT
D: NA; V: TRBV9; J: TRBJ2-1; size: few; CDR3: CASSGLGWGKMNEQFF; DNA: TGTGCCAGCAGCGGCCTGGGGTGGGGGAAAATGAATGAGCAGTTCTTC
D: NA; V: TRBV5-1; J: TRBJ2-2; size: few; CDR3: CASSLEWQQNTGELFF; DNA: TGCGCCAGCAGCTTGGAGTGGCAACAGAACACCGGGGAGCTGTTTTTT
D: TRBD2; V: TRBV11-2; J: TRBJ2-3; size: NA; CDR3: CASSLDIIAGYTQYF; DNA: TGTGCCAGCAGCTTAGATATTATAGCGGGGTATACGCAGTATTTT
D: NA; V: TRBV12-3/TRBV12-4; J: TRBJ1-1; size: once; CDR3: CASSTVGSGGGAAFF; DNA: TGTGCCAGCAGTACAGTTGGCTCGGGAGGAGGGGCAGCTTTCTTT
D: TRBD1; V: TRBV18; J: TRBJ1-1; size: NA; CDR3: CASSPWEQGLVTEAFF; DNA: TGTGCCAGCTCACCATGGGAACAGGGGTTGGTCACTGAAGCTTTCTTT
D: NA; V: TRBV29-1; J: TRBJ2-2; size: few; CDR3: CSVERFTPGNTGELFF; DNA: TGCAGCGTTGAAAGGTTCACCCCCGGGAACACCGGGGAGCTGTTTTTT
D: NA; V: TRBV5-1; J: TRBJ1-3; size: few; CDR3: CASSTRAGNTIYF; DNA: TGCGCCAGCAGTACCAGGGCTGGAAACACCATATATTTT
D: NA; V: TRBV7-9; J: TRBJ1-1; size: many; CDR3: CASSSTGEAFF; DNA: TGTGCCAGCAGCTCAACGGGCGAAGCTTTCTTT
D: NA; V: TRBV7-2; J: TRBJ1-1; size: NA; CDR3: CASSPAGGITEAFF; DNA: TGTGCCAGCAGCCCCGCGGGGGGGATCACTGAAGCTTTCTTT
D: NA; V: TRBV24-1; J: TRBJ2-1; size: few; CDR3: CATSDYGSANNEQFF; DNA: TGTGCCACCAGTGATTATGGCTCAGCTAACAATGAGCAGTTCTTC
D: TRBD2; V: TRBV10-3; J: TRBJ2-2; size: NA; CDR3: CAISEATGLANTGELFF; DNA: TGTGCCATCAGTGAGGCGACGGGACTAGCGAATACCGGGGAGCTGTTTTTT
D: TRBD2; V: TRBV24-1; J: TRBJ2-2; size: few; CDR3: CATSKTGTRINTGELFF; DNA: TGTGCCACCAGTAAAACGGGGACTAGGATAAACACCGGGGAGCTGTTTTTT
D: TRBD1; V: TRBV5-1; J: TRBJ1-1; size: NA; CDR3: CASRGTVGRGTEAFF; DNA: TGCGCCAGCAGAGGGACAGTGGGCAGGGGCACTGAAGCTTTCTTT
D: NA; V: TRBV5-1; J: TRBJ1-1; size: few; CDR3: CASSLRPPGVLGTEAFF; DNA: TGCGCCAGCAGCCTGAGGCCACCGGGGGTTCTCGGCACTGAAGCTTTCTTT
D: TRBD2; V: TRBV5-1; J: TRBJ2-1; size: once; CDR3: CASSLELAGKNEQFF; DNA: TGCGCCAGCAGCCTGGAACTAGCGGGAAAGAATGAGCAGTTCTTC
D: NA; V: TRBV7-2; J: TRBJ2-7; size: NA; CDR3: CASSETGTQHYEQYF; DNA: TGTGCCAGCAGCGAAACCGGGACTCAACACTACGAGCAGTACTTC
D: NA; V: TRBV29-1; J: TRBJ2-7; size: NA; CDR3: CSVSDSPSSYEQYF; DNA: TGCAGCGTCTCGGACAGCCCGAGCTCCTACGAGCAGTACTTC
D: NA; V: TRBV9; J: TRBJ2-5; size: NA; CDR3: CASSSGTTSEETQYF; DNA: TGTGCCAGCAGCTCCGGGACCACCTCCGAGGAGACCCAGTACTTC
D: TRBD2; V: TRBV7-2; J: TRBJ2-1; size: few; CDR3: CASSRIAGAQTYNEQFF; DNA: TGTGCCAGCAGCCGGATAGCGGGGGCCCAGACGTACAATGAGCAGTTCTTC
D: NA; V: TRBV20-1; J: TRBJ2-1; size: NA; CDR3: CSAHLDPEQFF; DNA: TGCAGTGCTCACCTAGACCCTGAGCAGTTCTTC
D: NA; V: TRBV20-1; J: TRBJ1-1; size: few; CDR3: CSAQAGQVINTEAFF; DNA: TGCAGTGCCCAGGCCGGGCAGGTTATCAACACTGAAGCTTTCTTT
D: NA; V: TRBV10-3; J: TRBJ1-1; size: NA; CDR3: CAISGPGRNTEAFF; DNA: TGTGCCATCAGTGGTCCGGGACGGAACACTGAAGCTTTCTTT
D: TRBD1; V: TRBV5-1; J: TRBJ1-1; size: few; CDR3: CASSLGGAGNTEAFF; DNA: TGCGCCAGCAGCTTAGGGGGCGCGGGGAACACTGAAGCTTTCTTT
D: TRBD2; V: TRBV15; J: TRBJ2-1; size: few; CDR3: CATSRVSVAGPPHEQFF; DNA: TGTGCCACCAGCAGAGTCTCCGTAGCGGGGCCCCCACATGAGCAGTTCTTC
D: TRBD1; V: TRBV6-6; J: TRBJ2-7; size: NA; CDR3: CASSKQGAIGEQYF; DNA: TGTGCCAGCAGTAAACAGGGGGCGATAGGCGAGCAGTACTTC
D: TRBD1; V: TRBV7-2; J: TRBJ2-4; size: few; CDR3: CASSLRQGTKNIQYF; DNA: TGTGCCAGCAGCCTACGACAGGGGACGAAAAACATTCAGTACTTC
D: TRBD1; V: TRBV12-3/TRBV12-4; J: TRBJ2-7; size: NA; CDR3: CASTGRGQYEQYF; DNA: TGTGCCAGCACCGGCAGGGGACAGTACGAGCAGTACTTC
D: TRBD1; V: TRBV19; J: TRBJ2-3; size: few; CDR3: CASSIGGGRDTQYF; DNA: TGTGCCAGTAGTATAGGAGGGGGCCGAGATACGCAGTATTTT
D: NA; V: TRBV25-1; J: TRBJ1-5; size: NA; CDR3: CASSGGMGNQPQHF; DNA: TGTGCCAGCAGTGGAGGGATGGGCAATCAGCCCCAGCATTTT
D: NA; V: TRBV12-3/TRBV12-4; J: TRBJ1-3; size: NA; CDR3: CASSPRDTIYF; DNA: TGTGCCAGCAGCCCTAGGGACACCATATATTTT
D: NA; V: TRBV7-8; J: TRBJ1-1; size: few; CDR3: CASSLGRTNTEAFF; DNA: TGTGCCAGCAGCCTCGGACGGACGAACACTGAAGCTTTCTTT
D: NA; V: TRBV7-2; J: TRBJ1-5; size: few; CDR3: CASSTNTGQDQPQHF; DNA: TGTGCCAGCAGCACAAATACAGGGCAAGATCAGCCCCAGCATTTT
D: NA; V: TRBV5-1; J: TRBJ2-7; size: few; CDR3: CASSLEGGLGQYF; DNA: TGCGCCAGCAGCCTGGAGGGGGGGCTGGGGCAGTACTTC
D: TRBD1; V: TRBV12-3/TRBV12-4; J: TRBJ1-2; size: many; CDR3: CASSRGGTGPWYGYTF; DNA: TGTGCCAGCTCTAGAGGTGGGACAGGTCCTTGGTATGGCTACACCTTC
D: TRBD1; V: TRBV5-1; J: TRBJ2-3; size: many; CDR3: CASSLAGTGPTDTQYF; DNA: TGCGCCAGCAGCTTAGCCGGGACAGGGCCCACAGATACGCAGTATTTT
D: NA; V: TRBV27; J: TRBJ1-6; size: few; CDR3: CASSLTTGVPLHF; DNA: TGTGCCAGCAGTTTAACTACGGGCGTACCCCTCCACTTT
D: NA; V: TRBV3-1; J: TRBJ1-1; size: NA; CDR3: CASSPRGGDTEAFF; DNA: TGTGCCAGCAGCCCCCGGGGCGGGGACACTGAAGCTTTCTTT
D: NA; V: TRBV12-3/TRBV12-4; J: TRBJ2-5; size: NA; CDR3: CASSTYREQETQYF; DNA: TGTGCCAGCAGTACCTACAGAGAACAAGAGACCCAGTACTTC
D: NA; V: TRBV5-6; J: TRBJ1-5; size: few; CDR3: CASSLRAGWGNQPQHF; DNA: TGTGCCAGCAGCTTGAGGGCAGGGTGGGGCAATCAGCCCCAGCATTTT
D: NA; V: TRBV7-9; J: TRBJ1-1; size: NA; CDR3: CASNSRGGEGTEAFF; DNA: TGTGCCAGCAACTCGCGAGGAGGGGAGGGCACTGAAGCTTTCTTT
D: NA; V: TRBV7-7; J: TRBJ2-2; size: NA; CDR3: CASSPSPNTGELFF; DNA: TGTGCTAGCAGCCCTTCTCCGAACACCGGGGAGCTGTTTTTT
D: NA; V: TRBV11-2; J: TRBJ2-2; size: few; CDR3: CASSPARGTGELFF; DNA: TGTGCCAGCAGCCCCGCCAGGGGCACCGGGGAGCTGTTTTTT
D: TRBD2; V: TRBV7-2; J: TRBJ2-2; size: NA; CDR3: CASSLDWTSVNTGELFF; DNA: TGTGCCAGCAGCTTAGACTGGACTAGCGTGAACACCGGGGAGCTGTTTTTT
D: NA; V: TRBV5-1; J: TRBJ2-2; size: NA; CDR3: CASSSRLGRGTGELFF; DNA: TGCGCCAGCAGCTCCCGACTAGGTCGGGGCACCGGGGAGCTGTTTTTT
D: NA; V: TRBV7-2; J: TRBJ1-1; size: NA; CDR3: CASSLAKWHTEAFF; DNA: TGTGCCAGCAGCTTAGCCAAGTGGCACACTGAAGCTTTCTTT
D: NA; V: TRBV11-3; J: TRBJ1-6; size: NA; CDR3: CASSLGDGFNSPLHF; DNA: TGTGCCAGCAGCTTGGGGGACGGTTTCAATTCACCCCTCCACTTT
D: TRBD1; V: TRBV5-6; J: TRBJ1-2; size: NA; CDR3: CASSAGTGGQGYTF; DNA: TGTGCCAGCAGCGCGGGGACAGGGGGCCAAGGCTACACCTTC
D: TRBD1; V: TRBV12-5; J: TRBJ1-1; size: NA; CDR3: CASGFGTGVTEAFF; DNA: TGTGCTAGTGGTTTCGGGACAGGGGTGACTGAAGCTTTCTTT
D: NA; V: TRBV5-1; J: TRBJ1-2; size: NA; CDR3: CASSLSPGASYYGYTF; DNA: TGCGCCAGCAGCTTGTCCCCCGGGGCTTCCTACTATGGCTACACCTTC
D: TRBD2; V: TRBV15; J: TRBJ2-5; size: NA; CDR3: CATSRGGGGRETQYF; DNA: TGTGCCACCAGCAGAGGCGGGGGGGGCCGAGAGACCCAGTACTTC